This is a list of T cell receptor beta chains from one sample in a study of cytomegalovirus exposure and HLA in healthy donors. Sequenced by immunoSEQ multiplex PCR; TCRdb stores in-frame clones only, minus some. The table has under 200,000 clones, around 79% seen once. The sequenced sample was PBMCs. All receptors come from a woman between 45 and 65 years old in good health and CMV-seronegative. The CDR3 runs from the conserved cysteine through the conserved F or W. Fields, in order: D gene, J gene, clone size, V gene, CDR3 protein, CDR3 DNA. The D gene is left open where the match is weak. Clone size, where shown, is once, few, many, or a class for clones that have expanded.

d_gene: TRBD1
j_gene: TRBJ2-5
abundance: .
v_gene: TRBV6-5
CDR3aa: CASRPQGQGAREQYF
CDR3nt: TGTGCCAGCAGACCCCAGGGACAGGGGGCGAGAGAGCAGTACTTC

d_gene: TRBD2
j_gene: TRBJ2-1
abundance: once
v_gene: TRBV2
CDR3aa: CASSGGSGSAGTYFF
CDR3nt: TGTGCCAGCAGTGGCGGTAGCGGGAGTGCAGGTACCTATTTCTTC

d_gene: TRBD2
j_gene: TRBJ2-1
abundance: .
v_gene: TRBV10-3
CDR3aa: CAISARLAGRGTYNEQFF
CDR3nt: TGTGCCATCAGTGCTCGTCTAGCGGGGAGGGGTACCTACAATGAGCAGTTCTTC

d_gene: TRBD1
j_gene: TRBJ1-1
abundance: .
v_gene: TRBV7-2
CDR3aa: CASSSRDRGFMNTEAFF
CDR3nt: TGTGCCAGCAGCTCCCGGGACAGGGGATTTATGAACACTGAAGCTTTCTTT

d_gene: TRBD1
j_gene: TRBJ2-2
abundance: .
v_gene: TRBV5-8
CDR3aa: CASSSPGGAYNFGELFF
CDR3nt: TGTGCCAGCAGCTCGCCAGGGGGCGCATATAATTTCGGGGAGCTGTTTTTT

d_gene: TRBD2
j_gene: TRBJ2-7
abundance: .
v_gene: TRBV11-2
CDR3aa: CASSWDGRRLEQYF
CDR3nt: TGTGCCAGCAGCTGGGACGGGAGGCGTCTCGAGCAGTACTTC

d_gene: TRBD1
j_gene: TRBJ2-7
abundance: .
v_gene: TRBV4-1
CDR3aa: CASSQRGTGPYEQYF
CDR3nt: TGCGCCAGCAGCCAACGGGGGACAGGTCCCTACGAGCAGTACTTC

d_gene: .
j_gene: TRBJ2-3
abundance: .
v_gene: TRBV18
CDR3aa: CASSPPELRADTQYF
CDR3nt: TGTGCCAGCTCCCCACCTGAGCTGCGCGCAGATACGCAGTATTTT

d_gene: TRBD2
j_gene: TRBJ2-5
abundance: .
v_gene: TRBV11-2
CDR3aa: CASSLTRVAGGWETQYF
CDR3nt: TGTGCCAGCAGTCTGACGCGGGTAGCGGGGGGCTGGGAGACCCAGTACTTC

d_gene: .
j_gene: TRBJ2-4
abundance: .
v_gene: TRBV6-6
CDR3aa: CASSLSSSGAKNIQYF
CDR3nt: TGTGCCAGCAGCCTATCCTCTTCGGGGGCCAAAAACATTCAGTACTTC

d_gene: .
j_gene: TRBJ1-4
abundance: .
v_gene: TRBV6-5
CDR3aa: CASSYSTGTKIEKLFF
CDR3nt: TGTGCCAGCAGTTACTCTACCGGGACAAAGATCGAAAAACTGTTTTTT

d_gene: .
j_gene: TRBJ1-2
abundance: .
v_gene: TRBV25-1
CDR3aa: CASSHGQSRGGYTF
CDR3nt: TGTGCCAGCAGCCATGGACAGTCAAGGGGTGGCTACACCTTC

d_gene: .
j_gene: TRBJ2-7
abundance: .
v_gene: TRBV19
CDR3aa: CASSAAPSAIYEQYF
CDR3nt: TGTGCCAGTAGTGCTGCCCCTAGCGCAATTTACGAGCAGTACTTC

d_gene: .
j_gene: TRBJ1-1
abundance: .
v_gene: TRBV6-1
CDR3aa: CASSAPPWARVAFF
CDR3nt: TGTGCCAGCAGTGCTCCCCCGTGGGCCCGAGTTGCTTTCTTT

d_gene: TRBD2
j_gene: TRBJ2-3
abundance: .
v_gene: TRBV10-1
CDR3aa: CASSDSSGRAVDTQYF
CDR3nt: TGCGCCAGCAGTGATTCTAGCGGGAGGGCCGTAGATACGCAGTATTTT

d_gene: .
j_gene: TRBJ1-2
abundance: .
v_gene: TRBV14
CDR3aa: CASSRDSNYGYTF
CDR3nt: TGTGCCAGCAGCCGGGACTCAAACTATGGCTACACCTTC

d_gene: TRBD1
j_gene: TRBJ2-7
abundance: .
v_gene: TRBV7-9
CDR3aa: CASSSAGGRYEQYF
CDR3nt: TGTGCCAGCAGTTCGGCAGGGGGTAGGTACGAGCAGTACTTC

d_gene: TRBD1
j_gene: TRBJ1-6
abundance: .
v_gene: TRBV6-1
CDR3aa: CATGQAINSPLHF
CDR3nt: TGTGCCACAGGACAGGCGATTAATTCACCCCTCCACTTT

d_gene: .
j_gene: TRBJ2-5
abundance: .
v_gene: TRBV7-9
CDR3aa: CSSSGDGAQYF
CDR3nt: TGTTCCAGCAGCGGAGACGGAGCCCAGTACTTC

d_gene: .
j_gene: TRBJ2-3
abundance: few
v_gene: TRBV11-2
CDR3aa: CASTSSTDTQYF
CDR3nt: TGTGCCAGCACTAGTTCGACAGATACGCAGTATTTT

d_gene: .
j_gene: TRBJ2-5
abundance: .
v_gene: TRBV7-9
CDR3aa: CASSSTLGETQYF
CDR3nt: TGTGCCAGCAGCTCGACTTTGGGAGAGACCCAGTACTTC

d_gene: TRBD1
j_gene: TRBJ2-1
abundance: .
v_gene: TRBV11-2
CDR3aa: CASSLQGESSYNEQFF
CDR3nt: TGTGCCAGCAGCTTACAGGGGGAAAGCTCCTACAATGAGCAGTTCTTC

d_gene: .
j_gene: TRBJ2-7
abundance: .
v_gene: TRBV27
CDR3aa: CASSSLPYEQYF
CDR3nt: TGTGCCAGCAGTTCCCTCCCGTACGAGCAGTACTTC

d_gene: .
j_gene: TRBJ2-3
abundance: .
v_gene: TRBV6-1
CDR3aa: CASRVRGSADTQYF
CDR3nt: TGTGCCAGCAGGGTCAGGGGTAGTGCAGATACGCAGTATTTT

d_gene: .
j_gene: TRBJ2-7
abundance: .
v_gene: TRBV9
CDR3aa: CASSVRYRVNYEQYF
CDR3nt: TGTGCCAGCAGCGTGCGTTACAGGGTGAACTACGAGCAGTACTTC

d_gene: .
j_gene: TRBJ2-1
abundance: .
v_gene: TRBV18
CDR3aa: CASSPNSFSYNEQFF
CDR3nt: TGTGCCAGCTCACCAAACAGTTTTTCCTACAATGAGCAGTTCTTC

d_gene: TRBD1
j_gene: TRBJ2-7
abundance: .
v_gene: TRBV7-2
CDR3aa: CASSSRTGNEQYF
CDR3nt: TGTGCCAGCAGCTCCCGGACAGGGAATGAGCAGTACTTC

d_gene: TRBD2
j_gene: TRBJ2-1
abundance: .
v_gene: TRBV29-1
CDR3aa: CSLSGDFYNEQFF
CDR3nt: TGCAGCCTTAGCGGGGATTTTTACAATGAGCAGTTCTTC

d_gene: TRBD1
j_gene: TRBJ1-2
abundance: few
v_gene: TRBV5-3
CDR3aa: CARSLRVTGGYGYTF
CDR3nt: TGTGCCAGAAGCTTGCGTGTGACAGGGGGCTATGGCTACACCTTC

d_gene: TRBD2
j_gene: TRBJ2-1
abundance: .
v_gene: TRBV27
CDR3aa: CASSSAGEANEQFF
CDR3nt: TGTGCCAGCAGTTCAGCGGGAGAGGCGAATGAGCAGTTCTTC

d_gene: .
j_gene: TRBJ2-2
abundance: few
v_gene: TRBV9
CDR3aa: CASSVGGTGELFF
CDR3nt: TGTGCCAGCAGCGTCGGGGGCACCGGGGAGCTGTTTTTT